The clone carrying this TCR beta chain was detected a few times. This record belongs to a study of blood T cells in healthy people across ages. CDR1 SGHRS and CDR2 YFSETQ come from the germline V gene. The CDR3 extends over 15 amino acids. Trimming removed 3 bases from V and 3 bases from J; junction bases left unmatched: 9. Together with a sample-barcoded 5' primer, a J-beta primer mix was included in a second PCR lasting about 7 to 11 cycles. Each CDR3 protein is one row after TCRdb ran MiXCR on the 5' RACE reads. In the table there are hundreds of thousands of distinct CDR3 sequences, 40% to 45% of which are singletons.

The sequenced sample consisted of blood. The clonotype originates from a woman aged 60 to 75 in good health. The V gene is TRBV5-1, the J gene TRBJ2-7; 7 bases are shared with TRBD2. The CDR3 spells CASSWGGGRNYEQYF. CDR3 DNA: TGCGCCAGCAGCTGGGGGGGTGGCAGAAACTACGAGCAGTACTTC.